Following are 16 T cell receptor beta chains from one sample sequenced in a study of blood T cell repertoires in COVID-19. Here immunoSEQ multiplex PCR was the method, and the copy in TCRdb shows in-frame clones only, minus some. The table lists about 320,000 clones, 85% of them singletons. The sequencing input was peripheral blood. These receptors came from a human donor in a cohort sampled during active COVID-19.

The V gene is TRBV7-3, the J gene TRBJ2-6, with TRBD1 matching over 7 bases. With 5 bases clipped from V and 0 bases from J, the junction kept 1 base outside the gene matches. The CDR3 loop spans 15 amino acids. Per the germline V gene, CDR1 is SGHTA and CDR2 is FQGTGA. DNA of the CDR3: TGTGCCAGCAGCACAGGGGACTCTGGGGCCAACGTCCTGACTTTC. This codes for CASSTGDSGANVLTF.

The J gene is TRBJ1-4, the V gene TRBV18; 8 positions agree with TRBD1. V trimming: 6 bases; J trimming: 10 bases; junction bases outside the gene matches: 10. This CDR3 is 14 amino acids long. Germline assignment: CDR1 KGHSH and CDR2 LQKENI. CDR3 in DNA: TGTGCCAGCTCTCCCGGGACAGGCAACGGAAAACTGTTTTTT. Translating it yields CASSPGTGNGKLFF.

The CDR3 region has the DNA TGCGCCAGCAGTGAGTCGGCCAGGGGGCTCACAGATACGCAGTATTTT. It is translated as CASSESARGLTDTQYF. The chain carries TRBV10-1 and TRBJ2-3, with 8 bases aligning to TRBD1. The CDR3 consists of 16 residues. V shed 0 bases and J 2 bases; nucleotides not matched to a gene: 4. Germline V gene lookup returns CDR1 WNHNN and CDR2 SYGVQD (reference sequence).

The gene calls are TRBV6-5 and TRBJ1-2; D is uncertain. The germline V and J ends were trimmed by 7 bases and 0 bases, with 6 bases remaining between them. The germline CDR1 and CDR2 sequences are MNHEY and SVGAGI. The CDR3 has 12 residues. The CDR3 protein is CASTQTNYGYTF. The CDR3 bases are TGTGCCAGCACCCAGACTAACTATGGCTACACCTTC.

The chain couples TRBV18 to TRBJ2-1, with D tentatively TRBD2 (5 bases). The CDR3 length is 17 residues. Per the germline V gene, CDR1 is KGHSH and CDR2 is LQKENI. V lost 3 bases and J 8 bases, leaving 23 bases between the germline ends. CDR3 sequence (DNA): TGTGCCAGCTCACCCCGTGAAGGAGGTTATACTACTTATGAGCAGTTCTTC. It encodes CASSPREGGYTTYEQFF.

The gene calls are TRBV6-2 or TRBV6-3 and TRBJ1-1; D unresolved. V was cut by 5 bases and J by 1 base, with 8 bases left in between. The CDR3 length is 13 residues. Germline-derived CDR1 and CDR2 are MNHEY and SVGEGT. The CDR3, as DNA: TGTGCCAGCAGTCGCTTAGAGAACACTGAAGCTTTCTTT. Translation gives CASSRLENTEAFF.

The chain recombines TRBV9 with TRBJ1-3; perhaps TRBD1 as D (5 bases). Germline assignment: CDR1 SGDLS and CDR2 YYNGEE. The CDR3 covers 15 residues. Trimming removed 3 bases at V and 6 bases at J, with 16 bases between. The DNA of the CDR3 is TGTGCCAGCAGCGAAACGGCAGGGTTCTCAAACACCATATATTTT. This codes for CASSETAGFSNTIYF. The complete variable domain, with remaining parts taken from reference TRBV9 and TRBJ1-3, reads DSGVTQTPKHLITATGQRVTLRCSPRSGDLSVYWYQQSLDQGLQFLIQYYNGEERAKGNILERFSAQQFPDLHSELNLSSLELGDSALYFCASSETAGFSNTIYFGEGSWLTVV.

This chain joins TRBV7-9 and TRBJ2-2, with D perhaps matching TRBD2 (6 bases). This CDR3 has 16 amino acids. Trimming cost V 5 bases and J 4 bases, with 17 bases left between them. The germline V gene encodes CDR1 SEHNR and CDR2 FQNEAQ (reference sequence). The CDR3 coding sequence is TGTGCCAGCAGCCTCCTTTCCGGGACTGGCACCGGGGAGCTGTTTTTT. Amino acids: CASSLLSGTGTGELFF.

The chain carries TRBV9 and TRBJ2-4, with 13 bases that match TRBD2. V shed 0 bases and J 4 bases; nucleotides not matched to a gene: 1. The V gene's germline CDR1 is SGDLS and CDR2 YYNGEE. The CDR3 is 16 residues long. The CDR3 DNA reads as TGTGCCAGCAGCGTAGAGACTAGCGGGGGGAAAAACATTCAGTACTTC. It specifies CASSVETSGGKNIQYF.

The chain couples TRBV6-5 to TRBJ1-2; the match to TRBD1 covers 9 bases. CDR3 length: 14 residues. CDR1 is MNHEY, CDR2 SVGAGI, per germline. V was pared by 6 bases and J by 7 bases, with 9 bases of the junction left unmatched. The CDR3, as DNA: TGTGCCAGCAGCCGGGACAGGGATTATGGTGGCTACACCTTC. It specifies CASSRDRDYGGYTF.

The chain combines TRBV5-6 with TRBJ1-5; no reliable D call. This CDR3 spans 12 amino acids. Germline-derived CDR1 and CDR2 are SGHDT and YYEEEE. The V and J ends lost 2 bases and 8 bases respectively, with 8 bases between them. CDR3 protein: CASSFAREPQHF. CDR3 DNA sequence: TGTGCCAGCAGCTTTGCCCGGGAGCCCCAGCATTTT.

V and J are TRBV3-1 (or the pseudogene TRBV3-2) and TRBJ2-3; D may be TRBD1 (5 bases). The V end was cut by 6 bases, the J end by 0 bases, with 16 bases between. In germline, CDR1 is LGHDT, CDR2 YNNKEL (reference sequence). This CDR3 has 16 residues. The CDR3 reads CASRRGSDTSTDTQYF. The CDR3, as DNA: TGTGCCAGCAGGCGCGGCTCGGACACCAGCACAGATACGCAGTATTTT.

This chain joins TRBV19 and TRBJ2-1; the match to TRBD1 covers 8 bases. The CDR3 has 13 amino acids. Trimming removed 5 bases from V and 8 bases from J; junction bases left unmatched: 5. Germline CDR1 LNHDA, CDR2 SQIVND (reference sequence). The CDR3 DNA follows: TGTGCCAGTAGTTCGGACAGGGCCTATGAGCAGTTCTTC. Protein product: CASSSDRAYEQFF.

This chain uses TRBV30 with TRBJ1-2; TRBD1 agrees at 7 bases. This CDR3 has 15 amino acids. Looked up from germline, CDR1 is GTSNPN and CDR2 is SVGIG (reference sequence). With 4 bases clipped from V and 0 bases from J, the junction kept 8 bases outside the gene matches. The CDR3 region has the DNA TGTGCCTGGACTAGGGGGCTCGGGGCTAACTATGGCTACACCTTC. It yields the protein CAWTRGLGANYGYTF. Using reference TRBV30 and TRBJ1-2 for the parts outside the CDR3, the full variable domain is SQTIHQWPATLVQPVGSPLSLECTVEGTSNPNLYWYRQAAGRGLQLLFYSVGIGQISSEVPQNLSASRPQDRQFILSSKKLLLSDSGFYLCAWTRGLGANYGYTFGSGTRLTVV.

The rearrangement uses TRBV27 and TRBJ1-4; D gene unclear. Germline V lookup: CDR1 MNHEY, CDR2 SMNVEV (reference sequence). V shed 3 bases and J shed 8 bases, with 10 bases lying between them. CDR3 length equals 13 residues. CDR3 bases: TGTGCCAGCAGTTTTGTATCAGGAGAAAAACTGTTTTTT. As protein: CASSFVSGEKLFF.

CDR3 sequence (DNA): TGCGCCAGCAGCTGGGCGGGGGCTGACACTGAAGCTTTCTTT. Its translation: CASSWAGADTEAFF. The V call is TRBV5-1, the J call TRBJ1-1; the D gene is possibly TRBD1 (6 bases). With 3 bases removed from V and 3 bases from J, the gap between germline ends came to 12 bases. Per germline, CDR1 SGHRS and CDR2 YFSETQ. The CDR3 has 14 residues.